The next 9 T cell receptor beta chains were all read from a single sample in a study of blood T cell repertoires in COVID-19. Some clones are missing from TCRdb's copy, which holds only in-frame ones; the method was immunoSEQ multiplex PCR. The repertoire holds approximately 260,000 clones, with approximately 90% as singletons. Input material: peripheral blood. The source is a woman between 40 and 50 years old with acute or convalescent COVID-19.

The chain is built from TRBV6-5 and TRBJ2-2; D not certain. CDR1 and CDR2 (germline): MNHEY, SVGAGI. The CDR3 length is 14 residues. With 0 bases removed from V and 0 bases from J, the gap between germline ends came to 2 bases. CDR3 in amino acids: CASSYSTNTGELFF. CDR3 sequence (DNA): TGTGCCAGCAGTTACTCTACGAACACCGGGGAGCTGTTTTTT.

The chain carries TRBV6-5 and TRBJ2-5, with D perhaps matching TRBD1 (5 bases). This CDR3 has 13 residues. CDR1 is MNHEY, CDR2 SVGAGI, per germline. V shed 4 bases and J shed 5 bases, with 11 bases lying between them. For the CDR3, the DNA is TGTGCCAGCAGTTGGCTGGGGCCTGAGACCCAGTACTTC. It yields the protein CASSWLGPETQYF.

The chain links TRBV29-1 to TRBJ2-3; D is perhaps TRBD1 (6 bases). Germline CDR1 reads SQVTM; CDR2 reads ANQGSEA. Trimming took 6 bases from V and 2 from J, leaving 15 bases between them. There are 14 residues in the CDR3. As DNA, the CDR3 is TGCAGCGTGGTAACAGGGTCCGTCACAGATACGCAGTATTTT. This gives the protein CSVVTGSVTDTQYF.

The V and J genes are TRBV24-1 and TRBJ2-6; a possible D gene is TRBD1 (6 bases). Germline lookup yields CDR1 KGHDR and CDR2 SFDVKD. Trimming removed 4 bases at V and 0 bases at J, with 15 bases between. The CDR3 loop spans 18 amino acids. CDR3 coding DNA: TGTGCCACCAGTGACACGACAGGAGTCCGCTCTGGGGCCAACGTCCTGACTTTC. Protein product: CATSDTTGVRSGANVLTF.

The chain has TRBV25-1 and TRBJ1-1; weak D call: TRBD1 (5 bases). The CDR3 has 13 residues. Trimming left V 7 bases short and J 6 bases short, with 15 bases between. The germline CDR1 and CDR2 sequences are MGHDK and SYGVNS. This CDR3 reads CASTQGSLAEAFF. CDR3 in DNA: TGTGCCAGCACTCAGGGTTCTTTGGCTGAAGCTTTCTTT.

In DNA, the CDR3 is TGTGCCAGCAGCGTAGTGGGGGGGGTAGAGACCCAGTACTTC. It specifies CASSVVGGVETQYF. The V gene is TRBV9, the J gene TRBJ2-5, with 7 bases identical to TRBD2. The CDR3 loop spans 14 amino acids. From germline, CDR1 is SGDLS and CDR2 YYNGEE. Unmatched junction bases numbered 3, after V lost 0 bases and J lost 4 bases.

This clone was seen once. The gene calls are TRBV5-4 and TRBJ1-5; TRBD1 aligns across 9 bases. The CDR3 sequence is 15 residues long. Looked up from germline, CDR1 is SGHNT and CDR2 is YYREEE (reference sequence). J was trimmed by 0 bases and V by 4 bases; bases with no gene match: 2. CDR3 nucleotides: TGTGCCAGCAGCGAGGGACAGGGTAGCAATCAGCCCCAGCATTTT. Encoded protein: CASSEGQGSNQPQHF.

This chain joins TRBV4-1 and TRBJ2-2; D possibly corresponds to TRBD1 (6 bases). CDR3 length equals 16 residues. Deletions cut 1 base from V and 5 bases from J, with 14 bases between. Germline CDR1 MGHRA, CDR2 YSYEKL. CDR3 DNA sequence: TGCGCCAGCAGCCAAGGGACAGAATTCAAGACCGGGGAGCTGTTTTTT. Amino acids: CASSQGTEFKTGELFF.

The J gene is TRBJ1-6, the V gene TRBV5-6; weak D call: TRBD1 (6 bases). V was clipped by 1 base and J by 13 bases, with 12 bases between them. The CDR3 is 13 residues long. Germline CDR1 and CDR2: SGHDT and YYEEEE. CDR3 sequence (DNA): TGTGCCAGCAGCTTGAACCAGCAGGGGCCCCTCCACTTT. Encoded protein: CASSLNQQGPLHF.